One and the same sample provided the 10 T cell receptor beta chains below, sequenced in a study of control samples from healthy donors and cancer patients. The protocol was immunoSEQ multiplex PCR, while the TCRdb copy is restricted to in-frame clones and leaves out a portion. The repertoire holds 150,000 to 200,000 clones, just over 90% seen once, with more than 1.3% in the top ten. Material: blood. The receptors come from a man aged 25-40 years in good health.

V usage is TRBV27 and J usage is TRBJ2-3, with D possibly being TRBD1 (6 bases). V lost 6 bases and J 0 bases, leaving 16 bases between the germline ends. The CDR3 is 16 amino acids. The germline CDR1 and CDR2 sequences are MNHEY and SMNVEV (reference sequence). The CDR3 region has the DNA TGTGCCAGCAGCCCGAGGGGGTTTACTAGCACAGATACGCAGTATTTT. It specifies CASSPRGFTSTDTQYF.

The gene calls are TRBV9 and TRBJ2-3; D not certain. CDR1 is SGDLS and CDR2 is YYNGEE in the germline V gene. This CDR3 is 14 amino acids long. Trimming shortened V by 0 bases and J by 0 bases, and 5 bases separated the two germline ends. The CDR3 loop is CASSVDESTDTQYF. The CDR3 DNA reads TGTGCCAGCAGCGTAGACGAGAGCACAGATACGCAGTATTTT.

This clone was observed a single time. The chain joins TRBV5-4 to TRBJ1-2; no clear D gene. Trimming removed 2 bases at V and 8 bases at J, with 16 bases between. Germline CDR1 is SGHNT and CDR2 is YYREEE (reference sequence). This CDR3 has 14 residues. The CDR3 nucleotides read TGTGCCAGCAGCTTCTCCCGGGATAATTACGGCTACACCTTC. This gives the protein CASSFSRDNYGYTF.

This clone was counted a few times. The chain combines TRBV5-6 with TRBJ2-2; 10 nucleotides line up with TRBD2. The CDR3 covers 18 residues. Germline V CDR1 and CDR2: SGHDT, YYEEEE. The junction had 8 bases not matched to a gene; V was cut back by 0 bases and J by 3 bases. The CDR3 is CASSLVALAGDYTGELFF. CDR3 coding DNA: TGTGCCAGCAGCTTGGTAGCTCTAGCGGGGGACTACACCGGGGAGCTGTTTTTT.

The rearrangement links TRBV18 to TRBJ2-5, with a tentative D call TRBD1 (5 bases). CDR1 and CDR2 from the germline V gene are KGHSH and LQKENI. The CDR3 sequence is 16 residues long. The ends were cut back, 2 bases at V and 2 bases at J, with 15 bases in the middle. CDR3 sequence reads: CASSPSMGPVQETQYF. CDR3 bases: TGTGCCAGCTCACCAAGTATGGGGCCCGTTCAAGAGACCCAGTACTTC.

The rearrangement uses TRBV7-9 and TRBJ2-2; D gene uncertain. CDR1 and CDR2 (germline): SEHNR, FQNEAQ (reference sequence). The V end lost 2 bases, the J end lost 2 bases, and 12 bases lay between the germline ends. The CDR3 runs 16 residues. In DNA, the CDR3 is TGTGCCAGCAGCTTACGTCCCGGGCCAAACACCGGGGAGCTGTTTTTT. It is translated as CASSLRPGPNTGELFF.

The V call is TRBV6-2 or TRBV6-3, the J call TRBJ1-5, with 7 bases aligning to TRBD1. The CDR3 is 13 residues long. Trimming cost V 4 bases and J 5 bases; bases outside gene matches: 2. Germline V gene data show CDR1 as MNHEY and CDR2 as SVGEGT. The CDR3 DNA reads as TGTGCCAGCAGTTGGACAGGATATCAGCCCCAGCATTTT. Translation gives CASSWTGYQPQHF.

CDR3 nucleotides: TGTGCCAGCAGCTTAGGGGACAGGGTAGGAACCCCCCAAGAGACCCAGTACTTC. Translating gives CASSLGDRVGTPQETQYF. The rearrangement links TRBV7-9 to TRBJ2-5, with 9 bases fitting TRBD1. The V and J ends lost 1 base and 1 base, in that order; junction bases with no gene match: 10. The CDR3 length is 18 residues. Germline V gene data show CDR1 as SEHNR and CDR2 as FQNEAQ (reference sequence). Based on the CDR3 plus reference TRBV7-9 and TRBJ2-5, the full variable domain is DTGVSQNPRHKITKRGQNVTFRCDPISEHNRLYWYRQTLGQGPEFLTYFQNEAQLEKSRLLSDRFSAERPKGSFSTLEIQRTEQGDSAMYLCASSLGDRVGTPQETQYFGPGTRLLVL.

This chain joins TRBV19 and TRBJ1-3, with a tentative D call TRBD1 (5 bases). Germline values: CDR1 LNHDA, CDR2 SQIVND (reference sequence). Trimming pared 6 bases from V and 3 bases from J, leaving 9 bases between. CDR3 length: 13 residues. CDR3 in DNA: TGTGCCAGTAGACTGGGGCTTGGAAACACCATATATTTT. Amino acids: CASRLGLGNTIYF.

The chain joins TRBV28 to TRBJ2-7; tentatively, D is TRBD1 (8 bases). Trimming shortened V by 5 bases and J by 5 bases, and 19 bases separated the two germline ends. CDR1 MDHEN and CDR2 SYDVKM come from the germline V gene. This CDR3 is built from 15 residues. The CDR3 sequence is CASSNTYRGGNEQYF. As DNA, the CDR3 is TGTGCCAGCAGTAACACCTACAGGGGGGGAAACGAGCAGTACTTC.